These 23 T cell receptor beta chains originate from one sample sequenced in a study of T cell clones after liver transplantation. The protocol was immunoSEQ multiplex PCR, while the TCRdb copy is restricted to in-frame clones and leaves out a portion. The sample consists of more than 15,000 clones, around 82% of them appearing once. The sequencing here drew on CD8+ T cells from blood, taken less than 50 months after liver transplant. Receptors originate from a human patient who received a liver transplant. These T cells may partly come from the graft donor.

The chain recombines TRBV28 with TRBJ1-4; TRBD1 agrees at 7 bases. The V and J ends lost 8 bases and 17 bases, in that order; junction bases with no gene match: 11. The CDR3 is 11 amino acids. Germline loops: CDR1 MDHEN, CDR2 SYDVKM. The CDR3: CASRRGTASFF. CDR3 bases: TGTGCCAGCCGCCGGGGGACAGCCAGCTTTTTT.

This clone is a singleton in its sample. CDR3 sequence reads: CASSVVGQGAGGTDTQYF. CDR3 DNA sequence: TGTGCCAGCAGCGTAGTGGGACAGGGGGCCGGGGGCACAGATACGCAGTATTTT. This chain uses TRBV9 with TRBJ2-3, with 12 bases lining up with TRBD1. Trimming removed 0 bases from V and 1 base from J; junction bases left unmatched: 6. The CDR3 is made up of 18 amino acids. CDR1 SGDLS and CDR2 YYNGEE come from the germline V gene.

This chain connects TRBV7-2 to TRBJ2-1, with a weak D call TRBD2 (5 bases). The germline V gene encodes CDR1 SGHTA and CDR2 FQGNSA. Trimming cost V 1 base and J 10 bases, with 11 bases left between them. This CDR3 region has 13 residues. The CDR3 nucleotides read TGTGCCAGCAGCTTAGGGGGAGTAGACGAGCAGTTCTTC. Its translation: CASSLGGVDEQFF.

The chain links TRBV7-2 to TRBJ2-5; 7 bases map to TRBD1. CDR3 length equals 14 residues. Germline values: CDR1 SGHTA, CDR2 FQGNSA. V was pared by 1 base and J by 7 bases, with 6 bases of the junction left unmatched. The CDR3 loop is CASSLDRGGVTQYF. The CDR3 DNA reads TGTGCCAGCAGCTTAGACAGGGGCGGCGTGACCCAGTACTTC.

This chain uses TRBV5-1 with TRBJ2-1, with D possibly matching TRBD1 (6 bases). This CDR3 has 16 residues. V lost 4 bases and J lost 8, with 22 bases in between. Looked up from germline, CDR1 is SGHRS and CDR2 is YFSETQ. CDR3: CASSVGGRGVMDEQFF. CDR3 DNA: TGCGCCAGCAGCGTAGGGGGACGAGGAGTTATGGATGAGCAGTTCTTC.

The chain uses TRBV19 and TRBJ2-7; unclear D gene. V gave up 3 bases and J gave up 2 bases, with 11 bases separating them. Germline V gene lookup returns CDR1 LNHDA and CDR2 SQIVND (reference sequence). This CDR3 has 14 residues. This CDR3 is CASSISGSAYEQYF. CDR3 nucleotide sequence: TGTGCCAGTAGTATTTCGGGCAGTGCCTACGAGCAGTACTTC.

As concerns this clone: A clone one base away is much larger, so this may be a read error. The chain has TRBV5-4 and TRBJ1-1; D not certain. V was trimmed by 1 base and J by 1 base, leaving 2 bases between them. Looked up from germline, CDR1 is SGHNT and CDR2 is YYREEE (reference sequence). The CDR3 has 12 residues. The CDR3 loop is CASSLRNTEAFF. DNA for the CDR3: TGTGCCAGCAGCTTGCGGAACACTGAAGCTTTCTTT.

In this sample, this clone turned up once. The chain joins TRBV6-6 to TRBJ1-3, with unresolved D. Trimming removed 1 base from V and 4 bases from J, with 2 bases in between. Per the germline V gene, CDR1 is MNHNY and CDR2 is SVGAGI (reference sequence). The CDR3 length is 12 residues. This chain's CDR3 is CASSYWGNTIYF. The CDR3 nucleotides are TGTGCCAGCAGTTACTGGGGAAACACCATATATTTT.

The V gene is TRBV5-3, the J gene TRBJ2-3, with no clear D. TRBV5-3 is placed among ORFs of uncertain function. V lost 3 bases and J 4 bases, leaving 18 bases between the germline ends. The CDR3 has 16 residues. CDR3 DNA: TGTGCCAGAAGCTCCGGGCCCCACTCCCCCCCAGATACGCAGTATTTT. This codes for CARSSGPHSPPDTQYF.

The chain is built from TRBV19 and TRBJ2-7; D possibly corresponds to TRBD1 (6 bases). V was shortened by 5 bases and J by 1 base, with 12 bases between the two germline ends. The CDR3 is 14 amino acids. Germline values: CDR1 LNHDA, CDR2 SQIVND (reference sequence). The CDR3 sequence is CASSATTGSYEQYF. DNA of the CDR3: TGTGCCAGTAGTGCGACAACAGGGTCCTACGAGCAGTACTTC.

V gene TRBV5-1 combines with J gene TRBJ2-1, with a weak D call TRBD1 (5 bases). CDR1 is SGHRS and CDR2 is YFSETQ in the germline V gene. The CDR3 runs to 13 residues. Trimming removed 0 bases from V and 6 bases from J, with 7 bases in between. In DNA, the CDR3 is TGCGCCAGCAGCTTGGCAGGGTCCAATGAGCAGTTCTTC. This translates into CASSLAGSNEQFF.

This chain connects TRBV5-1 to TRBJ2-1; D ambiguous. Trimming left V 0 bases short and J 8 bases short, with 12 bases between. The germline gives CDR1 SGHRS, CDR2 YFSETQ. This CDR3 is 14 amino acids long. The CDR3 DNA reads TGCGCCAGCAGCTTGGAGGCAACGGGCGATGAGCAGTTCTTC. Its translation is CASSLEATGDEQFF.

The chain has TRBV6-5 and TRBJ1-1; D call uncertain. Trimming stripped 6 bases from V and 0 bases from J, with 8 bases between. The CDR3 is 13 residues long. Per the germline V gene, CDR1 is MNHEY and CDR2 is SVGAGI. The CDR3 DNA follows: TGTGCCAGCAGCCAACTATTGAACACTGAAGCTTTCTTT. It yields the protein CASSQLLNTEAFF.

V and J are TRBV11-3 and TRBJ2-7, with TRBD1 as a possible D gene (6 bases). V shed 1 base and J shed 3 bases, with 10 bases lying between them. CDR1 SGHNT and CDR2 YENEEA come from the germline V gene. The CDR3 spans 14 residues. This CDR3 reads CASSLGGGDYEQYF. CDR3 nucleotides: TGTGCCAGCAGCTTAGGAGGGGGAGACTACGAGCAGTACTTC.

This chain joins TRBV10-2 and TRBJ2-1; 7 nucleotides match TRBD2. CDR1 is WSHSY and CDR2 is SAAADI in the germline V gene. The ends lost 2 bases at V and 0 bases at J; junction bases unmatched: 4. The CDR3 length is 16 residues. This CDR3 reads CASSEGGGSSYNEQFF. Here the CDR3 DNA reads TGCGCCAGCAGTGAGGGGGGAGGGAGCTCCTACAATGAGCAGTTCTTC.

This chain links TRBV16 with TRBJ1-2; D call uncertain. Germline loops: CDR1 KGHSY, CDR2 FQNENV. The CDR3 totals 16 residues. V was clipped by 2 bases and J by 3 bases, with 16 bases between them. The CDR3 DNA is TGTGCCAGCAGCCAACCTTTATCTGGGCAAGACTATGGCTACACCTTC. Translation: CASSQPLSGQDYGYTF.

The chain recombines TRBV5-1 with TRBJ2-3; 8 bases fit TRBD2. This CDR3 has 15 amino acids. With 5 bases clipped from V and 1 base from J, the junction kept 6 bases outside the gene matches. Germline-derived CDR1 and CDR2 are SGHRS and YFSETQ. The DNA of the CDR3 is TGCGCCAGCAGGGACATGACTAGCGGCACAGATACGCAGTATTTT. This translates into CASRDMTSGTDTQYF.

This clone was observed a few times. The V gene is TRBV7-9, the J gene TRBJ1-1, with 9 bases matching TRBD1. The V segment lost 6 bases and the J segment 7 bases; nucleotides outside the gene matches: 9. The CDR3 consists of 14 residues. Germline-derived CDR1 and CDR2 are SEHNR and FQNEAQ (reference sequence). The CDR3 DNA follows: TGTGCCAGCAGTTATGCCGGGACAGGGAATGAAGCTTTCTTT. As protein: CASSYAGTGNEAFF.

The CDR3 DNA reads as TGTGCCAGCAGTGAAGCTCACCCCCGCGACACCATATATTTT. The encoded protein is CASSEAHPRDTIYF. The chain links TRBV6-1 to TRBJ1-3; no definite D call. From germline, CDR1 is MNHNS and CDR2 SASEGT. The CDR3 runs 14 residues. The V end was cut by 0 bases, the J end by 8 bases, with 11 bases between.

This chain connects TRBV5-1 to TRBJ1-1; no definite D call. V lost 5 bases and J lost 1, with 12 bases in between. The CDR3 loop spans 14 amino acids. Looked up from germline, CDR1 is SGHRS and CDR2 is YFSETQ. The CDR3 DNA reads as TGCGCCAGCAGGCCGGACCTTGGGAACACTGAAGCTTTCTTT. Its translation is CASRPDLGNTEAFF.

The genes are TRBV5-4 and TRBJ2-2; no clear D gene. Trimming took 2 bases from V and 1 from J, leaving 15 bases between them. CDR3 length: 17 amino acids. Looked up from germline, CDR1 is SGHNT and CDR2 is YYREEE (reference sequence). CDR3 sequence: CASSFLPRRRNTGELFF. The CDR3 nucleotides are TGTGCCAGCAGCTTTCTTCCACGACGTAGGAACACCGGGGAGCTGTTTTTT.

This clone is labeled as large. This sequence joins TRBV29-1 and TRBJ2-3, with D unresolved. This CDR3 spans 15 amino acids. V was cut by 4 bases and J by 0 bases, with 14 bases left in between. Germline V gene lookup returns CDR1 SQVTM and CDR2 ANQGSEA. In DNA form, the CDR3 reads TGCAGCGTTGTAAAGCCACCACCTAGCACAGATACGCAGTATTTT. This gives the protein CSVVKPPPSTDTQYF.

The chain links TRBV11-2 to TRBJ2-7; the D is unclear. Trimming took off 1 base at V and 2 bases at J, with 6 bases between the two ends. Germline CDR1 reads SGHAT; CDR2 reads FQNNGV. The CDR3 is 13 residues long. The CDR3 DNA reads as TGTGCCAGCAGCTTAGCAGGAACCTACGAGCAGTACTTC. As protein: CASSLAGTYEQYF.